One T cell receptor beta chain is described in this entry. This entry comes from a study of blood T cell repertoires in COVID-19. The wider study: Whether acute or convalescent, the COVID-19 samples came from the United States, Italy and Spain. T cells, B-cell-depleted T cells, or PBMCs supplied cDNA or gDNA.

The authors' processing: Nucleated cell number was recorded as an estimate derived from reference gene primer amplification. TCRdb keeps only in-frame clones here, not all; method: immunoSEQ multiplex PCR. For V, J and clone size, that table is used; D and trimming come from the DNA. The sample lists roughly 280,000 clones; 65% to 90% were seen once. CDR1 is MDHEN and CDR2 is SYDVKM in the germline V gene. V shed 8 bases and J shed 4 bases, with 23 bases lying between them. The CDR3 covers 17 residues. The genes are TRBV28 and TRBJ2-2; D is possibly TRBD1 (6 bases). This receptor was taken from a young man with active or convalescent COVID-19. Sequenced material: peripheral blood. The CDR3 is CASSKGSAGVLTGELFF. In DNA form, the CDR3 reads TGTGCCAGCTCTAAAGGCTCTGCAGGGGTACTCACCGGGGAGCTGTTTTTT.